The 2 T cell receptor beta chains listed next were all sequenced from one sample in a study of OX40 agonist ivuxolimab in advanced cancers. The data were produced by immunoSEQ multiplex PCR, yet TCRdb's version contains in-frame clones alone and is incomplete. The sample holds some 41,000 clones; 88% are singletons and the top ten take around an eighth. The sequences come from CD4+ or CD8+ T cells sorted from blood, collected in a trial of the OX40 agonist ivuxolimab. These receptors originate from an adult with an advanced solid tumor such as melanoma, head and neck, liver or kidney cancer.

The chain carries TRBV5-1 and TRBJ1-4, with D hard to call. CDR3 length equals 14 residues. V was shortened by 0 bases and J by 2 bases, with 5 bases between the two germline ends. CDR1 SGHRS and CDR2 YFSETQ come from the germline V gene. The CDR3 DNA sequence: TGCGCCAGCAGCTTGGGGTCTACTAATGAAAAACTGTTTTTT. Protein product: CASSLGSTNEKLFF.

The chain combines TRBV11-2 with TRBJ2-7; TRBD2 matches 9 bases. The junction had 12 bases not matched to a gene; V was cut back by 3 bases and J by 6 bases. This CDR3 has 16 residues. The germline CDR1 and CDR2 sequences are SGHAT and FQNNGV. CDR3: CASSFSSGSVYGEQYF. DNA of the CDR3: TGTGCCAGCAGCTTCAGTAGCGGGAGCGTCTATGGCGAGCAGTACTTC.